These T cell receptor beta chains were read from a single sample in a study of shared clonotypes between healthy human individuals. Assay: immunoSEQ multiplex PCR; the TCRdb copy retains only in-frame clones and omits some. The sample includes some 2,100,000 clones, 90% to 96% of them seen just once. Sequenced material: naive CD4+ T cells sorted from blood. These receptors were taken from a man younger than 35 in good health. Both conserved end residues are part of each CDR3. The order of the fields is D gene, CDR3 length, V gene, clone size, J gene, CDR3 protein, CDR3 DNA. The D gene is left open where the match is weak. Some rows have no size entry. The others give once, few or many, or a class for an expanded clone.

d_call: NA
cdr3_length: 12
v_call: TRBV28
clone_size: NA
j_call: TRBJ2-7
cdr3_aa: CASAGQFYEQYF
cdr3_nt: TGTGCCAGCGCGGGACAGTTTTACGAGCAGTACTTC

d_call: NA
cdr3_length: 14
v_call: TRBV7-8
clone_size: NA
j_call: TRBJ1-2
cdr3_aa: CASNEHRVPRGYTF
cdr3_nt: TGTGCCAGCAACGAACACAGGGTCCCTCGGGGCTACACCTTC

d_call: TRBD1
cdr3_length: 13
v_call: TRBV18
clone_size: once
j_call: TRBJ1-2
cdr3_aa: CASSTGQAYGYTF
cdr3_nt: TGTGCCAGCTCAACAGGACAGGCCTATGGCTACACCTTC

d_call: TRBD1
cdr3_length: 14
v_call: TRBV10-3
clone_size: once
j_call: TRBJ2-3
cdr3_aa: CAITHGTEADTQYF
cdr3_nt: TGTGCCATCACCCACGGGACAGAAGCGGATACGCAGTATTTT

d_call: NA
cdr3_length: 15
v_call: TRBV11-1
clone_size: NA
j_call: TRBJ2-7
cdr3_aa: CASSPRLGPKDEQYF
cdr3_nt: TGTGCCAGCAGCCCCCGACTAGGCCCGAAGGACGAGCAGTACTTC

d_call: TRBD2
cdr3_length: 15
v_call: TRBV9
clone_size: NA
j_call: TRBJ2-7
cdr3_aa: CASSVASGLPYEQYF
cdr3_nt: TGTGCCAGCAGCGTAGCTAGCGGCTTACCCTACGAGCAGTACTTC

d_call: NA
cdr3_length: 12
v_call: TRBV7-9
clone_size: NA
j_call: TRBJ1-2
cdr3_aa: CASSRDEYGYTF
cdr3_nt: TGTGCCAGCAGTCGGGACGAATATGGCTACACCTTC

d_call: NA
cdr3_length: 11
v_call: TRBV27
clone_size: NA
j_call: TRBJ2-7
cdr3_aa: CASSGGYEQYF
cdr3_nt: TGTGCCAGCAGTGGGGGCTACGAGCAGTACTTC

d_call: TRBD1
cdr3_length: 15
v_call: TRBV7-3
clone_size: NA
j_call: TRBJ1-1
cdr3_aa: CASSFSPGTVTEAFF
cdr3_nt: TGTGCCAGCAGCTTCTCCCCCGGGACAGTCACTGAAGCTTTCTTT

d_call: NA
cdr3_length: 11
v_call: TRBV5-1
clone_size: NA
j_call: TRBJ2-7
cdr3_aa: CASRQYYEQYF
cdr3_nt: TGCGCCAGCAGACAGTACTACGAGCAGTACTTC

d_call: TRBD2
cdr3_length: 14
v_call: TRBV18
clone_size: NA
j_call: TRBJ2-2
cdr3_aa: CASSPKREVGELFF
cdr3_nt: TGTGCCAGCTCCCCTAAGCGGGAGGTCGGGGAGCTGTTTTTT

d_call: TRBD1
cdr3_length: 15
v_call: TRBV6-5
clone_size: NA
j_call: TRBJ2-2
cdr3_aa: CASGPETGVTGELFF
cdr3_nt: TGTGCCAGCGGCCCAGAGACAGGGGTTACCGGGGAGCTGTTTTTT

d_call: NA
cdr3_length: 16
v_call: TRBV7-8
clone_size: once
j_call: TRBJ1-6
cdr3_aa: CASSALGTSLRLALHF
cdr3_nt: TGTGCCAGCTCCGCTCTGGGGACAAGCCTTAGGTTGGCCCTCCACTTT

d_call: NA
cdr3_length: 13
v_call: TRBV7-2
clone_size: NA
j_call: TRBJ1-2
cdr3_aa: CASSLGPGGGYTF
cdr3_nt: TGTGCCAGCAGCTTAGGACCAGGAGGGGGCTACACCTTC

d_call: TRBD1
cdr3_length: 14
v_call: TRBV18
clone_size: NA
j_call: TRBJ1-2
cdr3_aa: CASSPQDRAGGYTF
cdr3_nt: TGTGCCAGCTCACCCCAAGACAGGGCGGGTGGCTACACCTTC

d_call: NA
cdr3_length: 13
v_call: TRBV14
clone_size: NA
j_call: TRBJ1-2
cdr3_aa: CASSLTGPYGYTF
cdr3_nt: TGTGCCAGCAGCCTGACAGGACCCTATGGCTACACCTTC

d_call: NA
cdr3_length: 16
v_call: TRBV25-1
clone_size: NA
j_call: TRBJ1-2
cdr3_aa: CASSESVGTGRYGYTF
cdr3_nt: TGTGCCAGCAGTGAATCCGTTGGAACAGGGAGGTATGGCTACACCTTC

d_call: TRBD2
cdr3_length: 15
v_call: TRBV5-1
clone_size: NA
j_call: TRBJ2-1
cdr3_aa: CASSILAVGGNEQFF
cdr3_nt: TGCGCCAGCAGCATCCTAGCGGTGGGGGGCAATGAGCAGTTCTTC

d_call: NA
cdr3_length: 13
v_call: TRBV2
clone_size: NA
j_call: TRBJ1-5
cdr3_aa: CASRETGYQPQHF
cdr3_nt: TGTGCCAGCAGGGAGACAGGCTATCAGCCCCAGCATTTT

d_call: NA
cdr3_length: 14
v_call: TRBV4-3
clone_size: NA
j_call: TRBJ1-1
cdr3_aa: CASSQDLGTTEAFF
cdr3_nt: TGCGCCAGCAGCCAAGATCTGGGTACCACTGAAGCTTTCTTT

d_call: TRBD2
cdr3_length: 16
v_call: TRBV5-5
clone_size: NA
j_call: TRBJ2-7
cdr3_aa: CASSIASSGKVGEQYF
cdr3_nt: TGTGCCAGCAGCATAGCCTCTAGCGGGAAGGTGGGGGAGCAGTACTTC

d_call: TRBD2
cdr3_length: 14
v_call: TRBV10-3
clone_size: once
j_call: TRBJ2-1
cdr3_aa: CAIKAGGLYNEQFF
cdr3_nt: TGTGCCATCAAAGCGGGAGGGCTTTACAATGAGCAGTTCTTC

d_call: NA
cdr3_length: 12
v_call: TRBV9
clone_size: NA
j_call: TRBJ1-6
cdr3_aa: CASSVNNSPLHF
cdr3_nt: TGTGCCAGCAGCGTCAATAATTCACCCCTCCACTTT

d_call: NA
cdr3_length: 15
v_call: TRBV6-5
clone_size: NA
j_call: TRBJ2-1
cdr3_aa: CASRRGQSSYNEQFF
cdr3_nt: TGTGCCAGCAGGCGTGGACAGAGCTCCTACAATGAGCAGTTCTTC

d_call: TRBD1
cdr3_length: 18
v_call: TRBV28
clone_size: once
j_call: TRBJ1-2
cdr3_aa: CASITSGDRGRANYGYTF
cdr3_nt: TGTGCCAGCATCACTTCGGGGGACAGGGGCCGAGCTAACTATGGCTACACCTTC

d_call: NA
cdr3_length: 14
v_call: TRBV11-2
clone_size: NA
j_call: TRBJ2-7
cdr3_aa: CASSLGQLNYEQYF
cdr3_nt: TGTGCCAGCAGCCTCGGACAGTTGAACTACGAGCAGTACTTC

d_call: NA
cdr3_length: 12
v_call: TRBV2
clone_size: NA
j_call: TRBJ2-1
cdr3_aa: CASSDLGNEQFF
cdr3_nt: TGTGCCAGCAGTGATCTGGGGAATGAGCAGTTCTTC

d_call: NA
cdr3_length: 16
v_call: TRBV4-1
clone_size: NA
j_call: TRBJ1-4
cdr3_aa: CASSQDVGRVNEKLFF
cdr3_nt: TGCGCCAGCAGCCAAGATGTCGGACGAGTAAATGAAAAACTGTTTTTT

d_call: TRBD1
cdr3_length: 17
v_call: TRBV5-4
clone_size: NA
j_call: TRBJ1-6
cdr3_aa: CASSLGTGGSYNSPLHF
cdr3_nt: TGTGCCAGCAGCTTGGGGACAGGGGGTTCCTATAATTCACCCCTCCACTTT

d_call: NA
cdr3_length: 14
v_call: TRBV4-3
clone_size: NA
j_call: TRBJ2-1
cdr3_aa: CASSQDLLIDEQFF
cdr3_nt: TGCGCCAGCAGCCAAGATTTACTGATCGATGAGCAGTTCTTC

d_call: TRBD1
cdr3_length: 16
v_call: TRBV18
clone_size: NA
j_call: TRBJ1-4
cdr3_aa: CASSHTDREAMKKLFF
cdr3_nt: TGTGCCAGCTCACACACGGACAGGGAAGCAATGAAAAAACTGTTTTTT

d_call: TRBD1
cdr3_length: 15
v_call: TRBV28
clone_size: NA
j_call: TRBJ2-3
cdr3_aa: CASSFSDRATDTQYF
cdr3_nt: TGTGCCAGCAGTTTCTCGGACAGGGCAACAGATACGCAGTATTTT

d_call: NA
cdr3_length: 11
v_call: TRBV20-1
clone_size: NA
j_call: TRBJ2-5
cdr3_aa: CSGLFGETQYF
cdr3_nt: TGCAGTGGGCTATTCGGAGAGACCCAGTACTTC

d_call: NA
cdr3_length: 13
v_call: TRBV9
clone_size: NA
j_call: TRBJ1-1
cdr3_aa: CASSSLGNTEAFF
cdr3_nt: TGTGCCAGCAGTAGTTTGGGAAACACTGAAGCTTTCTTT

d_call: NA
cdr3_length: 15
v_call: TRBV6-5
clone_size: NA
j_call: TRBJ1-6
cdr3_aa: CASSYNRPHNSPLHF
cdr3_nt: TGTGCCAGCAGTTATAACAGACCCCATAATTCACCCCTCCACTTT

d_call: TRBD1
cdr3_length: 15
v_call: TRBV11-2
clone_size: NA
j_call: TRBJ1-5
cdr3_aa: CASSSGTGVGQPQHF
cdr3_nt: TGTGCCAGCAGCTCGGGGACAGGGGTGGGTCAGCCCCAGCATTTT

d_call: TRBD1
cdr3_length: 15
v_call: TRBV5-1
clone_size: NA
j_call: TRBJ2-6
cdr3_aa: CASSSTGSGANVLTF
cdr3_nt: TGCGCCAGCAGCTCGACAGGGTCGGGGGCCAACGTCCTGACTTTC

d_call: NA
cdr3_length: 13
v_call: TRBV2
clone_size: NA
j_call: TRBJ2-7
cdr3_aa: CASSEDPRGAQYF
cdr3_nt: TGTGCCAGCAGTGAGGACCCAAGAGGCGCGCAGTACTTC

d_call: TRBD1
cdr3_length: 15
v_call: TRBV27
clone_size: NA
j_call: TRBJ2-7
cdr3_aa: CASSRTGTGYYEQYF
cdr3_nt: TGTGCCAGCAGCCGGACCGGGACAGGTTACTACGAGCAGTACTTC

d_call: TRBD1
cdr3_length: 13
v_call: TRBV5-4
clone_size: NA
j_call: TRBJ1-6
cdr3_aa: CASSLRGPSPLHF
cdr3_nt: TGTGCCAGCAGCCTCAGGGGGCCCTCACCCCTCCACTTT

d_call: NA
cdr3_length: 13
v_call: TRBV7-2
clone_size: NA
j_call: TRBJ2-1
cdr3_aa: CASSLGPLREQFF
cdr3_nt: TGTGCCAGCAGCTTAGGACCGCTCAGGGAGCAGTTCTTC

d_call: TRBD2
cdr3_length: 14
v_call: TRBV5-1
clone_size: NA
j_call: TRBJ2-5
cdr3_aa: CASRHGLASETQYF
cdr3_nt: TGCGCCAGCCGCCATGGACTAGCGTCCGAGACCCAGTACTTC

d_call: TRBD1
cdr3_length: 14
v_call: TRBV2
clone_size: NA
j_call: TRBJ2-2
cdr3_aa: CASRQGFGTGELFF
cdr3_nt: TGTGCCAGCCGACAGGGATTCGGGACCGGGGAGCTGTTTTTT

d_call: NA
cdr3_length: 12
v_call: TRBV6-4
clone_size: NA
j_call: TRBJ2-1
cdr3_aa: CASRGIWGEQFF
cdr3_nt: TGTGCCAGCAGGGGGATTTGGGGTGAGCAGTTCTTC

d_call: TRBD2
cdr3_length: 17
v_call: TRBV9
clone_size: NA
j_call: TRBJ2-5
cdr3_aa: CASSVGHGTSAGETQYF
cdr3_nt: TGTGCCAGCAGCGTAGGTCATGGGACTAGCGCTGGAGAGACCCAGTACTTC

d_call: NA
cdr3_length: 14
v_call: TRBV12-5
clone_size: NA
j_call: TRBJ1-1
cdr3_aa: CASGSRTENTEAFF
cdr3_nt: TGTGCTAGTGGATCCCGGACCGAGAACACTGAAGCTTTCTTT

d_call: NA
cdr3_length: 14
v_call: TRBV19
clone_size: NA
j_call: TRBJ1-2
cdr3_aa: CASSTPGKSYGYTF
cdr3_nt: TGTGCCAGTAGTACGCCCGGGAAGAGCTATGGCTACACCTTC

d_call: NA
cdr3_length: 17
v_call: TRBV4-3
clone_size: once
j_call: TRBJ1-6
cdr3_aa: CASSQDLGAARNSPLHF
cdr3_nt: TGCGCCAGCAGCCAAGATCTCGGCGCTGCTCGGAATTCACCCCTCCACTTT

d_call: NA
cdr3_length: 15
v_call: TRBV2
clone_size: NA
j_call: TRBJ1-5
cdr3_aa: CASSADRFSNQPQHF
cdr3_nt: TGTGCCAGCAGTGCCGACAGGTTTAGCAATCAGCCCCAGCATTTT

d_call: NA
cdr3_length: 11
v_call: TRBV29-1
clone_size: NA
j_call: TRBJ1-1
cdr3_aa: CSGGRGAEAFF
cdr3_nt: TGCAGCGGCGGCAGGGGCGCTGAAGCTTTCTTT

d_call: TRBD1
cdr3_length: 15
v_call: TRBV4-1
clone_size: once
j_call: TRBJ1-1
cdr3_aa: CASSHSDRDSTEAFF
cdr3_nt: TGCGCCAGCAGCCACTCCGACAGGGACAGCACTGAAGCTTTCTTT

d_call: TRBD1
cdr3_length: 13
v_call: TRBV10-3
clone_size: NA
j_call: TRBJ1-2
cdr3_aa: CAISLDRGYGYTF
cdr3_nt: TGTGCCATCAGCCTGGACAGGGGCTATGGCTACACCTTC

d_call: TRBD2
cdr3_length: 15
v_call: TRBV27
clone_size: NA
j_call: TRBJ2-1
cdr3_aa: CASSLSGGAYNEQFF
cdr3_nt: TGTGCCAGCAGTTTAAGCGGGGGGGCCTACAATGAGCAGTTCTTC

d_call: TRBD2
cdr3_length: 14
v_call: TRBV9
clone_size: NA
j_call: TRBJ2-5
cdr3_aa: CASSSDLAGETQYF
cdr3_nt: TGTGCCAGCAGCTCCGACCTAGCGGGCGAGACCCAGTACTTC

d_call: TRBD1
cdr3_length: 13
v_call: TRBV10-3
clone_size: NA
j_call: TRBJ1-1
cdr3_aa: CATSQGANTEAFF
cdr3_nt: TGTGCCACCTCTCAGGGGGCTAACACTGAAGCTTTCTTT